A selection of T cell receptor beta chains follows, all from one sample in a study of cytomegalovirus exposure and HLA in healthy donors. Method: immunoSEQ multiplex PCR; TCRdb's copy keeps in-frame clones and lacks some. The sample includes over 60,000 clones, around 97% of them seen just once. Input material: PBMCs. Receptor source: a man aged 18 to 29 in good health and CMV-seronegative. Both conserved end residues are part of each CDR3. Each record gives: clone size, V gene, J gene, D gene, CDR3 DNA, CDR3 protein. A D gene is named only where the DNA matches it firmly. Where a row states a size, it is once, few, many or the class of an expanded clone; other rows omit it.

size: once; V: TRBV2; J: TRBJ2-7; D: TRBD1; DNA: TGTGCCAGCAGCTCCGGGACAGGGAAGTACGAGCAGTACTTC; CDR3: CASSSGTGKYEQYF
size: NA; V: TRBV10-3; J: TRBJ1-1; D: NA; DNA: TGTGCCACAAGGACAGCGATCACTGAAGCTTTCTTT; CDR3: CATRTAITEAFF
size: NA; V: TRBV5-4; J: TRBJ1-1; D: NA; DNA: TGTGCCAGCAGCCACACAGGCGACACTGAAGCTTTCTTT; CDR3: CASSHTGDTEAFF
size: NA; V: TRBV11-2; J: TRBJ1-2; D: NA; DNA: TGTGCCAGCTCTAGGGAGGGGGAAAAGAGCTATGGCTACACCTTC; CDR3: CASSREGEKSYGYTF
size: NA; V: TRBV14; J: TRBJ2-7; D: TRBD1; DNA: TGTGCCAGCAGCCCCCACCAGGGGGCCTACGAGCAGTACTTC; CDR3: CASSPHQGAYEQYF
size: NA; V: TRBV6-1; J: TRBJ2-5; D: TRBD2; DNA: TGTGCCAGCAGTGAATATGTTGGGACTAGCGGGAGGATGGAGACCCAGTACTTC; CDR3: CASSEYVGTSGRMETQYF
size: NA; V: TRBV28; J: TRBJ1-1; D: NA; DNA: TGTGCCAGCAGTTTTACACAGTTGAACACTGAAGCTTTCTTT; CDR3: CASSFTQLNTEAFF
size: few; V: TRBV29-1; J: TRBJ2-1; D: TRBD2; DNA: TGCAGCGGGGGAGGGACTAGCGGGAAGGCAAATGAGCAGTTCTTC; CDR3: CSGGGTSGKANEQFF
size: NA; V: TRBV6-5; J: TRBJ1-1; D: TRBD1; DNA: TGTGCCAGCAGCTATGGACAGGGAGGGACTGAAGCTTTCTTT; CDR3: CASSYGQGGTEAFF
size: NA; V: TRBV27; J: TRBJ1-3; D: NA; DNA: TGTGCCAGCAGTCTAGGTCTCGGCAGCGGAAACACCATATATTTT; CDR3: CASSLGLGSGNTIYF
size: NA; V: TRBV27; J: TRBJ1-2; D: TRBD1; DNA: TGTGCCAGCACCTCGGGGACAGGGGCCATCTATGGCTACACCTTC; CDR3: CASTSGTGAIYGYTF
size: NA; V: TRBV6-4; J: TRBJ1-1; D: NA; DNA: TGTGCCAGTCGCCAGGGTACTGAAGCTTTCTTT; CDR3: CASRQGTEAFF
size: NA; V: TRBV6-1; J: TRBJ2-7; D: TRBD1; DNA: TGTGCCAGCAGTTCTTATTTCCAGGGGGCCTACGAGCAGTACTTC; CDR3: CASSSYFQGAYEQYF
size: NA; V: TRBV29-1; J: TRBJ1-2; D: NA; DNA: TGCAGCGTAGTTGACAGGATCTATGGCTACACCTTC; CDR3: CSVVDRIYGYTF
size: NA; V: TRBV6-5; J: TRBJ2-1; D: NA; DNA: TGTGCCAGCAGTTATTCGCAGGGGAACAATGAGCAGTTCTTC; CDR3: CASSYSQGNNEQFF
size: NA; V: TRBV19; J: TRBJ1-1; D: TRBD1; DNA: TGTGCCAGTACCCAGGACAGGGGGCGCCGAGTCACTGAAGCTTTCTTT; CDR3: CASTQDRGRRVTEAFF
size: NA; V: TRBV6-5; J: TRBJ1-6; D: NA; DNA: TGTGCCAGCAGTAATGGGCAGGGATTGGATTCACCCCTCCACTTT; CDR3: CASSNGQGLDSPLHF
size: NA; V: TRBV27; J: TRBJ2-5; D: NA; DNA: TGTGCCAGCAGTTTAGGAGGGCCGGAGACCCAGTACTTC; CDR3: CASSLGGPETQYF
size: NA; V: TRBV6-6; J: TRBJ1-6; D: TRBD1; DNA: TGTGCCAGCAGTTACGGGACAGGGAAGAATTCACCCCTCCACTTT; CDR3: CASSYGTGKNSPLHF
size: NA; V: TRBV4-2; J: TRBJ2-7; D: TRBD2; DNA: TGTGCCAGCAGCTCAGGCCCTAGCGGGAGTACCAACGAGCAGTACTTC; CDR3: CASSSGPSGSTNEQYF
size: NA; V: TRBV5-4; J: TRBJ2-6; D: NA; DNA: TGTGCCAGCAGCTTGGCGGGGGCTGGGGCCAACGTCCTGACTTTC; CDR3: CASSLAGAGANVLTF
size: NA; V: TRBV6-1; J: TRBJ1-3; D: NA; DNA: TGTGCCAGCAGTGAAAGTAGTATGGGGCAGGGAAACACCATATATTTT; CDR3: CASSESSMGQGNTIYF
size: NA; V: TRBV27; J: TRBJ1-2; D: TRBD1; DNA: TGTGCCAGCAGTTTAGGGACAGGGAAGGGTGGCTACACCTTC; CDR3: CASSLGTGKGGYTF
size: NA; V: TRBV5-6; J: TRBJ2-7; D: TRBD2; DNA: TGTGCCAGCAGCTTAAAAGCGGGGTCCTACGAGCAGTACTTC; CDR3: CASSLKAGSYEQYF
size: NA; V: TRBV4-1; J: TRBJ1-5; D: TRBD1; DNA: TGCGCCAGCAGCCAGGCCCCCTCGGGACAGGGAGATCAGCCCCAGCATTTT; CDR3: CASSQAPSGQGDQPQHF
size: NA; V: TRBV19; J: TRBJ2-5; D: TRBD1; DNA: TGTGCCAGTAGTCCCGACAGGGAAGAGACCCAGTACTTC; CDR3: CASSPDREETQYF
size: NA; V: TRBV10-1; J: TRBJ2-7; D: NA; DNA: TGCGCCAGCAGTGCCTACAGCTCCTACGAGCAGTACTTC; CDR3: CASSAYSSYEQYF
size: NA; V: TRBV5-1; J: TRBJ2-7; D: TRBD2; DNA: TGCGCCAGCAGTCTCCGTCTAGCGGGAGGGCTAGAGCAGTACTTC; CDR3: CASSLRLAGGLEQYF
size: NA; V: TRBV10-3; J: TRBJ2-5; D: NA; DNA: TGTGCCACTGGCATGGTACAGGGCGGTCAAGAGACCCAGTACTTC; CDR3: CATGMVQGGQETQYF